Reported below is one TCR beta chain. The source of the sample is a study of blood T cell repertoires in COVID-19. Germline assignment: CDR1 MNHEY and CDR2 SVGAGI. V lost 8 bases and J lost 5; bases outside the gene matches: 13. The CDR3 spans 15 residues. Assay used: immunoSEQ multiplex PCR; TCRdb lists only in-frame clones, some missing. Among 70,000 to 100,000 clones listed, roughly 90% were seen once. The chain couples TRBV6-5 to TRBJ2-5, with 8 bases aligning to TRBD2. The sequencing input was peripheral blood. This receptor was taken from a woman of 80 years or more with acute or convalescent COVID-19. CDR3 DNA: TGTGCCAGCGGGGGCAGACGGGAGGGCCGTGAGACCCAGTACTTC. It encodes CASGGRREGRETQYF.